This T cell receptor beta chain was captured in a study of control samples from healthy donors and cancer patients. This table comes from immunoSEQ multiplex PCR, and its TCRdb copy is limited to in-frame clones, with some not included. The top ten hold under 30% of the sample, which has fewer than 90,000 clones, around 82% seen once. Germline V gene sequence: CDR1 SQVTM, CDR2 ANQGSEA. Between the trimmed V and J ends, which lost 7 bases and 2 bases, there was a span of 11 bases. The CDR3 covers 12 residues. The chain is built from TRBV29-1 and TRBJ1-2; D is unclear. The sample taken for sequencing was blood. This TCR derives from a man aged 45-65 years in good health. This chain's CDR3 is CSASIKNYGYTF. Written as DNA, the CDR3 is TGCAGCGCTTCGATAAAGAACTATGGCTACACCTTC.